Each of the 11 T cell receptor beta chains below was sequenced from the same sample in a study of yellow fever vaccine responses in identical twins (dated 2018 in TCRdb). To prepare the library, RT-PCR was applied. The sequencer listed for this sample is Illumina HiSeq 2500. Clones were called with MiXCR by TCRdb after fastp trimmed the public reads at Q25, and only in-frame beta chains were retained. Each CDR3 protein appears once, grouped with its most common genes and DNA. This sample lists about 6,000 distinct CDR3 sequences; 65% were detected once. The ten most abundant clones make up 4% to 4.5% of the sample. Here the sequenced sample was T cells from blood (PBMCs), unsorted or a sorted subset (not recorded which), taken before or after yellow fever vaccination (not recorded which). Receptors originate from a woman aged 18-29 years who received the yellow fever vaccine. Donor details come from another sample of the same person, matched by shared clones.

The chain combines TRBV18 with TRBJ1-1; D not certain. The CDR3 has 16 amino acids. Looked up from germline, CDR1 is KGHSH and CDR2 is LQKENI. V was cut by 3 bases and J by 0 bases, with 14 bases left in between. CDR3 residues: CASSPDSYPMNTEAFF. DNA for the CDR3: TGTGCCAGCTCACCCGACTCCTACCCGATGAACACTGAAGCTTTCTTT.

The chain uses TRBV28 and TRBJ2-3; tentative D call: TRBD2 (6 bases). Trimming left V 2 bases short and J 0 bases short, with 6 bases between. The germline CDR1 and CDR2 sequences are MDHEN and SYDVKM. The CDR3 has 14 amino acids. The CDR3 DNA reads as TGTGCCAGCAGTTTAGCGGGGAGCACAGATACGCAGTATTTT. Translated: CASSLAGSTDTQYF.

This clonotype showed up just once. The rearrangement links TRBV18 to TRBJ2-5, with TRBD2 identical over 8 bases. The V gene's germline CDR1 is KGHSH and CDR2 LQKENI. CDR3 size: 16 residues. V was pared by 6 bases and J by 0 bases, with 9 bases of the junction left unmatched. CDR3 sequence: CASSIIELADQETQYF. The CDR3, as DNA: TGTGCCAGCTCCATTATAGAACTAGCGGACCAAGAGACCCAGTACTTC.

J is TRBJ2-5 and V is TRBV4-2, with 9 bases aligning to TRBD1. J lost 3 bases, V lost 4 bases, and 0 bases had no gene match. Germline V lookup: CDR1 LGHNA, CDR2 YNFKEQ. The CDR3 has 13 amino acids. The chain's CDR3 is CASSRTGEETQYF. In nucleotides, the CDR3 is TGTGCCAGCAGCCGGACAGGGGAAGAGACCCAGTACTTC.

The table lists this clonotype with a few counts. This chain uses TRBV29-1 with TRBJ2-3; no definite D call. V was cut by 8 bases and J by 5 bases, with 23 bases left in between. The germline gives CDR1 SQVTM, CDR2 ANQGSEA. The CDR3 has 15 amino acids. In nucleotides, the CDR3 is TGCAGCACACGACGGGCCTTATCTTTTCTAGATACGCAGTATTTT. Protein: CSTRRALSFLDTQYF.

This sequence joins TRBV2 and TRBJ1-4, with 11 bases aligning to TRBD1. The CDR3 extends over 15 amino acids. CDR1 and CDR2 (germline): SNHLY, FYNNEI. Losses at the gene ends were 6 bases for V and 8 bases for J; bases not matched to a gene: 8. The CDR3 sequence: CASSPRTGGKEKLFF. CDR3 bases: TGTGCCAGCAGCCCGAGGACAGGGGGCAAAGAAAAACTGTTTTTT.

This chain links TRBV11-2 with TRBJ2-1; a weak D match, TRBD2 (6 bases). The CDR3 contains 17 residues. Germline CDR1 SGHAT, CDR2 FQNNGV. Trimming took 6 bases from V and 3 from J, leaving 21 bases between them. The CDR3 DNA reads TGTGCCAGCAGAGATCTACTAGCTCCCATTAACTACAATGAGCAGTTCTTC. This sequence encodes CASRDLLAPINYNEQFF. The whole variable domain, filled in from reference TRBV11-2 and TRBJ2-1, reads EAGVAQSPRYKIIEKRQSVAFWCNPISGHATLYWYQQILGQGPKLLIQFQNNGVVDDSQLPKDRFSAERLKGVDSTLKIQPAKLEDSAVYLCASRDLLAPINYNEQFFGPGTRLTVL.

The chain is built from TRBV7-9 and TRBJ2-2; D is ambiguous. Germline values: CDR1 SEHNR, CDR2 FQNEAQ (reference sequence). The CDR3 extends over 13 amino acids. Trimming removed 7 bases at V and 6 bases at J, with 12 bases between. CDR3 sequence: CASTQLTAGELFF. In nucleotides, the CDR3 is TGTGCCAGCACCCAATTAACGGCCGGGGAGCTGTTTTTT.

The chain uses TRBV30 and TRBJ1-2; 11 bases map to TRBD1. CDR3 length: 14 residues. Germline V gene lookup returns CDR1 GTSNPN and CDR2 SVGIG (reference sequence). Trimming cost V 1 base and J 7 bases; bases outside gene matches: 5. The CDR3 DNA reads TGTGCCTGGAGTGCCGGGACAGGGGGTAGTGGCTACACCTTC. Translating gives CAWSAGTGGSGYTF.

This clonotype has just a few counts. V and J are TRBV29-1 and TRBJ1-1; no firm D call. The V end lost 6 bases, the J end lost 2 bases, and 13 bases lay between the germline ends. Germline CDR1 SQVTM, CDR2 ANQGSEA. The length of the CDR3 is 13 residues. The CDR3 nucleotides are TGCAGCGTGAGATACACAGAAAACACTGAAGCTTTCTTT. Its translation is CSVRYTENTEAFF. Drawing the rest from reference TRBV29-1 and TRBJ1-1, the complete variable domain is SAVISQKPSRDICQRGTSLTIQCQVDSQVTMMFWYRQQPGQSLTLIATANQGSEATYESGFVIDKFPISRPNLTFSTLTVSNMSPEDSSIYLCSVRYTENTEAFFGQGTRLTVV.

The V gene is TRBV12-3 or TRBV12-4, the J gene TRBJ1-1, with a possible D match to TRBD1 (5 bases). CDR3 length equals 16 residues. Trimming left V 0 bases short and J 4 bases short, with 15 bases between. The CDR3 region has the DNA TGTGCCAGCAGTTTAGCGACGGGTCCTGGGGGCACTGAAGCTTTCTTT. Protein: CASSLATGPGGTEAFF.